The present T cell receptor (beta chain) was sequenced within a study of graft-versus-host responses after intestinal transplantation (dated by TCRdb to the early 2020s). At the level of the whole study: The transplants that recipients received were multivisceral, liver-intestinal, or isolated intestinal. Rather than going through the commercial service, samples from a few later patients were sequenced in-house on an Illumina MiSeq and processed with MiXCR. All recipients received anti-thymocyte globulin induction followed by maintenance tacrolimus and steroids for around 3 years. To identify alloreactive clones, pre-transplant mixed lymphocyte reaction products were sequenced and compared with unstimulated pre-transplant donor and recipient T cells. A cohort of approximately 24 intestinal transplant recipients, including one retransplant, was enrolled, and a few patients lacking pretransplant specimens were excluded. Donor T cell macrochimerism was defined as a peak of at least 4% donor T cells among recipient peripheral blood mononuclear cells. After intestinal transplantation, graft-versus-host and host-versus-graft alloreactive T cell clones were followed in the graft, circulation and bone marrow using bulk TCR-beta CDR3 sequencing. General study outcomes and caveats: The relatively low number and heterogeneity of intestinal transplant patients limited the conclusions. GvH clones were found in recipient bone marrow, and some of the GvH clones appeared earlier in ileal mucosa or blood, which is consistent with an intestinal mucosal origin. In the allografts of patients with donor T cell macrochimerism, GvH to HvG T cell clonal ratios were high. Peak levels of circulating GvH clones were associated with declines in HvG clones early after transplant.

The germline V gene (reference sequence) provides CDR1 MNHEY and CDR2 SMNVEV. Trimming accounts for 3 bases at V and 5 bases at J, while the number of junction bases matched to no gene is 7. From cysteine to phenylalanine, the CDR3 is 15 amino acids long. Just CDR3 DNA is preserved here, 45 bases in frame from base 1. To isolate intraepithelial and lamina propria lymphocytes from graft specimens, dithiothreitol, EDTA incubations and collagenase D digestion were used. Bulk TCR-beta sequencing was performed on serial intestinal graft biopsy specimens collected as late as 600 days after transplant. With regard to this clone: No antigen is known for it. No qualities accompany the bases; no much larger clone lies one base away.

Library generation was performed with the immunoSEQ multiplex PCR assay. High-throughput TCR-beta CDR3 sequencing of genomic DNA from most patients was performed by Adaptive Biotechnologies. In the authors' own workflow: Adaptive's ImmunoSEQ software supplied the TCR sequencing data for around 19 patients, while MiXCR and VDJtools were used to process a few other patients. CDR3 nucleotide sequences shared between donor and recipient were removed because the origin of such sequences could not be assigned. To count as alloreactive, a clone needed at least 2-fold expansion over unstimulated cells and a minimum CFSE-low frequency of 0.002% (template counts) or 0.001% (read counts). A clone was considered mappable if detected in the sequenced pre-transplant spleen, lymph node, or MLR CFSE-low populations of the donor or recipient. The cumulative frequency of alloreactive clones was calculated as a percentage of all sequences, weighted by copy number. Here the immuneACCESS table is served through TCRdb, limited to in-frame sequences with V and J called. Missing clones are a known gap in these copies; in checked studies unresolved V genes cover under half, and the rest lacks a known reason. V, J and clone size are taken as reported in that table, and D and trimming were inferred from the DNA itself. The sample data list about 1,800 clones, and about 83% of these were observed just once. The ten largest clones add up to roughly 18% of the sample.

The V and J segments used are TRBV27 and TRBJ2-1; 7 nucleotides in the junction match TRBD1. This sample comprised ileum tissue, obtained 12 days after intestinal transplant. This sequence was found in a human patient who received an intestinal transplant, so some T cells may come from the graft donor. This receptor carries the CDR3 CASSFPRGPDNEQFF. The DNA reads as follows: TGTGCCAGCAGTTTTCCGAGGGGGCCTGACAATGAGCAGTTCTTC.